This T cell receptor (beta chain) comes out of a study of blood T cell repertoires in COVID-19. Study-level background: COVID-19 samples, acute and convalescent, were from the United States, Italy and Spain.

The germline gives CDR1 MNHNS, CDR2 SASEGT. With 2 bases removed from V and 3 bases from J, the gap between germline ends came to 13 bases. The CDR3 is made up of 16 amino acids. Participants spanned ages 18 to 89 years and resided in 24 US areas. Resolution of symptoms, clearance, or two negative PCRs was present in recovered Cohort 3 donors. This clone ranks as medium-sized (0.01 to 0.1%). Only in-frame clones appear in the TCRdb table, and some are missing; sequencing was by immunoSEQ multiplex PCR. The table has some 210,000 clones, roughly 77% seen once. The genes are TRBV6-1 and TRBJ1-4; perhaps TRBD1 as D (5 bases). The clonotype comes from a man aged 35 to 55 who had recovered from COVID-19. The sample taken for sequencing was PBMCs or T cells enriched from blood (not recorded which). CDR3 loop: CASSESGEGPNEKLFF. For the CDR3, the DNA is TGTGCCAGCAGTGAATCGGGGGAGGGGCCTAATGAAAAACTGTTTTTT.